This T cell receptor beta chain was captured by sequencing in a study of tumor-infiltrating lymphocytes in primary liver carcinoma. The overall study: Stage T1-T3 N0M0 tumors measured about 4.2 to 11 cm at most.

General study findings and limits: Significantly greater top-250-clone fractions characterized tumors relative to blood (p = 0.039).

About this clonotype: The target antigen is unknown. The germline gene is not matched at one end of the junction; a read error may be the cause.

From 450 to 550 ng total RNA, TCR beta cDNA was generated with a primer in the constant region. TCR beta libraries came from three nested multiplex PCR rounds using slightly modified ARM-PCR. The opening two PCR rounds, around 9 cycles each, paired TRBV1-TRBV30 forward primers with a C-beta reverse primer. TCRdb fed the multiplex PCR reads into MiXCR, producing one record per CDR3 protein. Among fewer than 400,000 distinct CDR3 sequences listed, about 50% were seen once. This CDR3 has 14 amino acids. Germline CDR1 and CDR2: SGHAT and FQNNGV. Extraction also yielded germline DNA, while blood RNA was obtained from unsorted whole blood.

The chain is built from TRBV11-2 and TRBJ1-6; 11 bases map to TRBD1. The sequence was obtained from a woman under 40 with primary liver carcinoma and hepatitis B virus infection. Sequenced: peripheral blood. This CDR3 reads CAGGKGTGGSPLRF. Written as DNA, the CDR3 is TGTGCCGGCGGGAAAGGGACAGGGGGTTCACCCCTCCGCTTT.